A single sample gave rise to the 27 T cell receptor beta chains below, sequenced in a study of OX40 agonist ivuxolimab in advanced cancers. Produced via immunoSEQ multiplex PCR; TCRdb's table is partial and in-frame only. The sample contains tens of thousands of clones, approximately 78% of which appear only once. This specimen was CD4+ or CD8+ T cells sorted from blood, taken in a trial of the OX40 agonist ivuxolimab. All receptors come from an adult with an advanced solid tumor such as melanoma, head and neck, liver or kidney cancer.

The chain joins TRBV5-4 to TRBJ2-5; TRBD2 matches 11 bases. Trimming removed 3 bases from V and 0 bases from J; junction bases left unmatched: 4. CDR1 is SGHNT, CDR2 YYREEE, per germline (reference sequence). This CDR3 has 16 amino acids. The CDR3 DNA is TGTGCCAGCAGCTGGACTAGCGGGCGGTACCAAGAGACCCAGTACTTC. This gives the protein CASSWTSGRYQETQYF.

This clone has just one count. The CDR3 spells CASSLGQGDTGELFF. Written as DNA, the CDR3 is TGTGCCAGCAGCTTGGGACAGGGGGACACCGGGGAGCTGTTTTTT. V usage is TRBV7-8 and J usage is TRBJ2-2; 11 nucleotides match TRBD1. Looked up from germline, CDR1 is SGHVS and CDR2 is FQNEAQ. After removal of 3 bases from V and 3 bases from J, the junction contained 0 bases not matched to a gene. This CDR3 contains 15 residues.

The chain combines TRBV5-4 with TRBJ2-1, with 7 positions matching TRBD1. The germline CDR1 and CDR2 sequences are SGHNT and YYREEE (reference sequence). CDR3 size: 17 residues. J lost 0 bases, V lost 4 bases, and 10 bases had no gene match. The DNA for the CDR3 is TGTGCCAGCAGCCCTCCGAGGGGGCAGAACTCCTACAATGAGCAGTTCTTC. It is translated as CASSPPRGQNSYNEQFF.

V usage is TRBV5-1 and J usage is TRBJ2-1, with TRBD2 identical over 11 bases. Germline-derived CDR1 and CDR2 are SGHRS and YFSETQ. This CDR3 has 15 residues. Unmatched junction bases numbered 5, after V lost 0 bases and J lost 9 bases. The CDR3 here is CASSLELAGVSEQFF. Written as DNA, the CDR3 is TGCGCCAGCAGCTTGGAACTAGCGGGAGTAAGTGAGCAGTTCTTC.

The chain uses TRBV4-3 and TRBJ1-2; a possible D gene is TRBD1 (6 bases). There are 15 residues in the CDR3. Trimming stripped 0 bases from V and 8 bases from J, with 16 bases between. Germline CDR1 LGHNA, CDR2 YSLEER. The CDR3 reads CASSQETGGLGGYTF. The CDR3 DNA follows: TGCGCCAGCAGCCAAGAAACTGGGGGGCTAGGCGGCTACACCTTC.

The rearrangement uses TRBV7-8 and TRBJ2-7; tentatively, D is TRBD1 (6 bases). Trimming took off 4 bases at V and 4 bases at J, with 17 bases between the two ends. Germline assignment: CDR1 SGHVS and CDR2 FQNEAQ. CDR3 length: 15 residues. The CDR3 here is CASSSGTTHIYEQYF. The CDR3 DNA reads as TGTGCCAGCAGCTCCGGGACAACACACATTTACGAGCAGTACTTC. The full variable domain, completed using reference TRBV7-8 and TRBJ2-7, is GAGVSQSPRYKVAKRGQDVALRCDPISGHVSLFWYQQALGQGPEFLTYFQNEAQLDKSGLPSDRFFAERPEGSVSTLKIQRTQQEDSAVYLCASSSGTTHIYEQYFGPGTRLTVT.

V is TRBV5-4 and J is TRBJ1-4; D unclear. The CDR3 extends over 13 amino acids. Trimming cost V 4 bases and J 3 bases, with 7 bases left between them. Germline CDR1 reads SGHNT; CDR2 reads YYREEE (reference sequence). The DNA of the CDR3 is TGTGCCAGCAGCCTTCGGGCTAATGAAAAACTGTTTTTT. Protein product: CASSLRANEKLFF.

V gene TRBV30 combines with J gene TRBJ1-2; TRBD1 matches 7 bases. Germline CDR1 GTSNPN, CDR2 SVGIG (reference sequence). There are 16 residues in the CDR3. V shed 0 bases and J 3 bases; nucleotides not matched to a gene: 10. CDR3 DNA sequence: TGTGCCTGGAGTGTACTCGGGACAGCGTGGGACTATGGCTACACCTTC. This gives the protein CAWSVLGTAWDYGYTF. The variable domain in full, completed from reference TRBV30 and TRBJ1-2, reads SQTIHQWPATLVQPVGSPLSLECTVEGTSNPNLYWYRQAAGRGLQLLFYSVGIGQISSEVPQNLSASRPQDRQFILSSKKLLLSDSGFYLCAWSVLGTAWDYGYTFGSGTRLTVV.

This clone was seen a handful of times. The rearrangement links TRBV4-1 to TRBJ1-1; tentatively, D is TRBD1 (5 bases). Germline V lookup: CDR1 MGHRA, CDR2 YSYEKL. There are 18 residues in the CDR3. The ends were cut back, 6 bases at V and 1 base at J, with 24 bases in the middle. The CDR3 region has the DNA TGCGCCAGCAGGTTAGGAGGGCTTCGTGACGGGGGGAACACTGAAGCTTTCTTT. Amino acids: CASRLGGLRDGGNTEAFF.

This sequence joins TRBV5-8 and TRBJ2-3, with no clear D. The CDR3 spans 14 residues. Germline CDR1 is SGHTS and CDR2 is YDEGEE. The V and J ends lost 4 bases and 2 bases respectively, with 11 bases between them. The CDR3 DNA sequence: TGTGCCAGCAGCCCCGGTCCTTCCACAGATACGCAGTATTTT. Protein: CASSPGPSTDTQYF.

The gene calls are TRBV5-1 and TRBJ2-1, with 7 nucleotides matching TRBD2. CDR1 and CDR2 (germline): SGHRS, YFSETQ. This CDR3 has 15 residues. Trimming removed 0 bases from V and 6 bases from J; junction bases left unmatched: 6. CDR3 in DNA: TGCGCCAGCAGCTTGGGTCTAGCGGAGGGCAATGAGCAGTTCTTC. It specifies CASSLGLAEGNEQFF.

This chain uses TRBV5-1 with TRBJ2-3; D not resolved. The CDR3 runs to 16 residues. V lost 2 bases and J 2 bases, leaving 15 bases between the germline ends. Per the germline V gene, CDR1 is SGHRS and CDR2 is YFSETQ. As DNA, the CDR3 is TGCGCCAGCAGCTTAATCGGCGGAAGTATCACAGATACGCAGTATTTT. Translating gives CASSLIGGSITDTQYF.

V is TRBV6-1 and J is TRBJ1-4, with unresolved D. The V and J ends lost 0 bases and 11 bases respectively, with 10 bases between them. The germline CDR1 and CDR2 sequences are MNHNS and SASEGT. The CDR3 has 13 residues. CDR3 protein: CASSEARVGKLFF. CDR3 nucleotides: TGTGCCAGCAGTGAAGCGCGGGTTGGGAAACTGTTTTTT.

This chain joins TRBV5-8 and TRBJ1-1; 10 positions match TRBD1. Germline CDR1 SGHTS, CDR2 YDEGEE. CDR3 length: 15 amino acids. V lost 0 bases, J lost 5 bases, and 4 bases stayed unmatched. The CDR3: CASSLGRTGGTEAFF. In nucleotides, the CDR3 is TGTGCCAGCAGCTTGGGAAGGACAGGGGGAACTGAAGCTTTCTTT.

J is TRBJ2-1 and V is TRBV11-2; no reliable D call. The CDR3 totals 12 residues. V lost 3 bases and J lost 7, with 7 bases in between. Germline loops: CDR1 SGHAT, CDR2 FQNNGV. For the CDR3, the DNA is TGTGCCAGCAGCTTCGACCGAAATGAGCAGTTCTTC. Its translation is CASSFDRNEQFF.

This clone was detected once. V and J are TRBV7-8 and TRBJ1-2; 7 nucleotides align to TRBD1. CDR1 and CDR2 from the germline V gene are SGHVS and FQNEAQ. V gave up 4 bases and J gave up 4 bases; unmatched junction bases: 9. The CDR3 covers 15 residues. The CDR3 DNA sequence: TGTGCCAGCAGCTCCCTGAACAGGGGCCTCTATGGCTACACCTTC. It encodes CASSSLNRGLYGYTF.

This chain joins TRBV10-2 and TRBJ2-1, with 8 bases aligning to TRBD2. Unmatched junction bases numbered 7, after V lost 5 bases and J lost 4 bases. CDR1 and CDR2 from the germline V gene are WSHSY and SAAADI. The CDR3 covers 15 residues. CDR3 protein: CASSFASGSYNEQFF. The CDR3 bases are TGCGCCAGCAGTTTCGCTAGCGGGTCGTACAATGAGCAGTTCTTC.

The chain's CDR3 is CASSLRSGGRAATGELFF. The CDR3 nucleotides read TGTGCCAGCAGCTTGAGGTCTGGCGGGAGGGCCGCCACCGGGGAGCTGTTTTTT. The J gene is TRBJ2-2, the V gene TRBV5-6, with 9 bases matching TRBD2. CDR1 is SGHDT and CDR2 is YYEEEE in the germline V gene. There are 18 residues in the CDR3. J lost 4 bases, V lost 1 base, and 11 bases had no gene match.

J is TRBJ2-3 and V is TRBV6-1; 7 bases match TRBD1. V lost 5 bases, J lost 2 bases, and 4 bases stayed unmatched. The CDR3 totals 14 residues. Per the germline V gene, CDR1 is MNHNS and CDR2 is SASEGT. The CDR3 bases are TGTGCCAGCAGTTGGGACAGCTCCACAGATACGCAGTATTTT. This sequence encodes CASSWDSSTDTQYF.

The table lists this clone with a few counts. In nucleotides, the CDR3 is TGTGCCAGCAGCCAACATTTGCGAATAAGACAGGGCCAGGGTAACACCGGGGAGCTGTTTTTT. It is translated as CASSQHLRIRQGQGNTGELFF. The chain carries TRBV14 and TRBJ2-2; 7 nucleotides align to TRBD1. V shed 2 bases, J shed 2 bases, and the junction held 20 bases outside the gene matches. Germline V gene sequence: CDR1 SGHDN, CDR2 FVKESK. The length of the CDR3 is 21 residues. The full variable domain, its missing parts supplied by reference TRBV14 and TRBJ2-2, is EAGVTQFPSHSVIEKGQTVTLRCDPISGHDNLYWYRRVMGKEIKFLLHFVKESKQDESGMPNNRFLAERTGGTYSTLKVQPAELEDSGVYFCASSQHLRIRQGQGNTGELFFGEGSRLTVL.

Worth noting for this clone: Since a much larger clone is just one base distant, this may be a read error. Other DNA sequences from this sample encode an identical CDR3 as well. The chain combines TRBV6-4 with TRBJ2-2, with 11 positions matching TRBD2. CDR1 and CDR2 from the germline V gene are MRHNA and SNTAGT. This CDR3 contains 15 residues. The CDR3 DNA reads TGTGCCAGCAGTGTTCTAGCGGGAGGCACCGGGGAACTGTTTTTT. Translation: CASSVLAGGTGELFF.

The chain is built from TRBV28 and TRBJ1-5; weak D call: TRBD1 (5 bases). CDR1 MDHEN and CDR2 SYDVKM come from the germline V gene. The CDR3 consists of 16 residues. The ends were cut back, 4 bases at V and 4 bases at J, with 17 bases in the middle. CDR3 loop: CASSWTRGSINQPQHF. CDR3 nucleotide sequence: TGTGCCAGCAGTTGGACCCGGGGGTCTATAAATCAGCCCCAGCATTTT.

This chain joins TRBV18 and TRBJ1-6, with 7 bases that match TRBD1. Germline values: CDR1 KGHSH, CDR2 LQKENI. The CDR3 contains 15 residues. V lost 1 base to trimming and J lost 9 bases; unmatched junction nucleotides: 6. Here the CDR3 DNA reads TGTGCCAGCTCACCACAGGGGGCGATGGGTTCACCCCTCCACTTT. Its protein is CASSPQGAMGSPLHF.

V and J are TRBV7-9 and TRBJ1-6; D is undetermined. The CDR3 extends over 13 amino acids. CDR1 SEHNR and CDR2 FQNEAQ come from the germline V gene (reference sequence). Trimming shortened V by 1 base and J by 6 bases, and 4 bases separated the two germline ends. The CDR3 DNA is TGTGCCAGCAGCTTAGAGGGTAATTCACCCCTCCACTTT. Translation gives CASSLEGNSPLHF. The complete variable domain, with remaining parts taken from reference TRBV7-9 and TRBJ1-6, reads DTGVSQNPRHKITKRGQNVTFRCDPISEHNRLYWYRQTLGQGPEFLTYFQNEAQLEKSRLLSDRFSAERPKGSFSTLEIQRTEQGDSAMYLCASSLEGNSPLHFGNGTRLTVT.

This clone was seen a single time. J is TRBJ2-5 and V is TRBV18; no clear D. The CDR3 totals 12 residues. Trimming removed 6 bases at V and 1 base at J, with 6 bases between. The V gene's germline CDR1 is KGHSH and CDR2 LQKENI. CDR3 nucleotide sequence: TGTGCCAGCTCGCTGCTCCAAGAGACCCAGTACTTC. Translating it yields CASSLLQETQYF.

On this clone: Because the CDR3 is missing its conserved closing phenylalanine or tryptophan, this is likely a read error. The genes are TRBV5-1 and TRBJ1-2; D call uncertain. This CDR3 has 13 residues. Germline values: CDR1 SGHRS, CDR2 YFSETQ. Trimming left V 4 bases short and J 6 bases short, with 13 bases between. The CDR3 DNA follows: TGCGCCAGCAGCCCCCCTTCGGCCGATGGCTACACCCTC. Encoded protein: CASSPPSADGYTL.

The rearrangement links TRBV6-5 to TRBJ2-5, with 7 nucleotides matching TRBD2. V was pared by 5 bases and J by 2 bases, with 5 bases of the junction left unmatched. Germline V gene sequence: CDR1 MNHEY, CDR2 SVGAGI. The CDR3 has 14 amino acids. The CDR3 region has the DNA TGTGCCAGCAGTAGCGGGAAAGGGCAAGAGACCCAGTACTTC. The encoded protein is CASSSGKGQETQYF.